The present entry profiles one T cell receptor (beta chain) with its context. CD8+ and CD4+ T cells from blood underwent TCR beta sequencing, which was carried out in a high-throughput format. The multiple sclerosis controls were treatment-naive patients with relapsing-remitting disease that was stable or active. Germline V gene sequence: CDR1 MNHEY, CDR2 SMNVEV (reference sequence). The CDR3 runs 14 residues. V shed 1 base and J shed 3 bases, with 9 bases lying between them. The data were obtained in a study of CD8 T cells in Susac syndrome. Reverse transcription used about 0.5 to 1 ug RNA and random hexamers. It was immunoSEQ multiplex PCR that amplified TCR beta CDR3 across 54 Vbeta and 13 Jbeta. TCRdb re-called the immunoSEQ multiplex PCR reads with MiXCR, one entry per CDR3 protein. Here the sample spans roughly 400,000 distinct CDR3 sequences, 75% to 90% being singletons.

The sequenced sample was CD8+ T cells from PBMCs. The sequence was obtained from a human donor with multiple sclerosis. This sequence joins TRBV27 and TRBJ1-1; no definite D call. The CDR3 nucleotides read TGTGCCAGCAGTTTATTTGGGCAGCACACTGAAGCTTTCTTT. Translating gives CASSLFGQHTEAFF.